This T cell receptor beta chain derives from a study of a mutant IDH1 vaccine in newly diagnosed glioma. Study information: Treated patients, averaging 40.4 years, were 62.5% male and around 38% female. Patients arrived already treated with radiotherapy, temozolomide, or both, most having had both.

Specified time point: week 11, during vaccination. The content of each vaccine dose was 300 ug of mutant IDH1 20-mer peptide, and topical imiquimod accompanied it. New WHO grade 3 or 4 astrocytomas that were IDH1-mutant and ATRX-lost occurred in the donors. Notes on this clone: Its antigen is as yet unknown. Within the sample, other DNA sequences also encode this same CDR3.

Germline CDR1 MNHNS, CDR2 SASEGT. The CDR3 runs to 14 residues. Trimming at V came to 3 bases and at J to 6 bases, leaving 8 bases not matched to a gene. Repertoires were generated with immunoSEQ multiplex PCR, while TCRdb's copy carries only in-frame clones and drops some. The sample includes roughly 62,000 clones, 70% to 90% of them seen just once. The V gene is TRBV6-1, the J gene TRBJ2-7, with TRBD1 matching over 7 bases. The source was PBMCs, collected from a glioma patient whose treatment included an IDH1 peptide vaccine. This TCR came from a man in his forties or fifties with glioma. In nucleotides, the CDR3 is TGTGCCAGCAGTGAGGAGACAGGGAGAGGCGAGCAGTACGTC. Translating it yields CASSEETGRGEQYV.